The source of this T cell receptor (beta chain) is a study of T cell responses to AZD1222 COVID-19 vaccine. In the study overall: Doses given second, at about 4 or about 12 weeks, were pooled.

As regards this clone: Antigen unknown.

Clones were read by immunoSEQ multiplex PCR, and TCRdb kept only the in-frame ones, dropping some. Among about 140,000 clones listed, roughly 90% were seen once. Study-wide findings and caveats: Vaccine-related CD4 TCRs covered spike, predominating at 160-218 and 743-854. Only a handful of AZD1222 recipients were seropositive at baseline.

Trimming removed 5 bases from V and 7 bases from J; junction bases left unmatched: 7. The CDR3 extends over 15 amino acids. Germline CDR1 and CDR2: LNHDA and SQIVND (reference sequence). This receptor was identified in an adult in good health. The source was peripheral blood, collected on day 0 of AZD1222 vaccination. The rearrangement links TRBV19 to TRBJ2-1; 11 positions agree with TRBD2. The CDR3 sequence: CASSQLAGGHNEQFF. CDR3 sequence (DNA): TGTGCCAGTAGTCAATTAGCGGGGGGGCATAATGAGCAGTTCTTC.